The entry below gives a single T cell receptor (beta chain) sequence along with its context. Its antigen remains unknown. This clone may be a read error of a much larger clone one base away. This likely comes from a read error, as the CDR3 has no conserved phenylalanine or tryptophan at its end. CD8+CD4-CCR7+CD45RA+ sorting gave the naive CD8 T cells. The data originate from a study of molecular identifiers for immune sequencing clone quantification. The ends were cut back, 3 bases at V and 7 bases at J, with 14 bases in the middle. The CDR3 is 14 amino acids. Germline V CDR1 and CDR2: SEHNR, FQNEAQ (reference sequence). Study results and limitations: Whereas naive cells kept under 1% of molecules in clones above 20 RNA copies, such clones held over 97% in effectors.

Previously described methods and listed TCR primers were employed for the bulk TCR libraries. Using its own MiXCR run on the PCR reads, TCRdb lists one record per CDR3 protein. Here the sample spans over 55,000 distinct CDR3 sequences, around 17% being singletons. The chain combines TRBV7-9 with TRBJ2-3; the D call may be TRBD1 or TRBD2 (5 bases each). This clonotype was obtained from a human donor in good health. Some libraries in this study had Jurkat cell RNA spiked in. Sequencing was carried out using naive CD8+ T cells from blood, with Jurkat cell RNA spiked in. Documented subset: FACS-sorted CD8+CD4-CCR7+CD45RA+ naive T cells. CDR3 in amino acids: CASSFPRGAHTQYS. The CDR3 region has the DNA TGTGCCAGCAGCTTTCCCCGAGGGGCTCATACGCAGTATTCT.